These 7 T cell receptor beta chains share one sample of origin, sequenced in a study of CD8+ T cells in alopecia areata. Extracted from the samples, RNA was reverse transcribed into cDNA to serve as the sequencing template. Produced via immunoSEQ multiplex PCR; TCRdb's table is partial and in-frame only. The sample shows about 200,000 clones, 57% of them seen only once. Sequences were derived from CD4+ T cells sorted from blood, sampled at week 0. The receptors here all came from a human donor with alopecia areata.

The chain couples TRBV7-2 to TRBJ2-3; D is unresolved. Trimming took 1 base from V and 0 from J, leaving 5 bases between them. Germline loops: CDR1 SGHTA, CDR2 FQGNSA. The CDR3 covers 14 residues. The DNA of the CDR3 is TGTGCCAGCAGCTTAGTAACTAGCACAGATACGCAGTATTTT. Translated, it gives CASSLVTSTDTQYF.

This clone has just one count. V is TRBV30 and J is TRBJ2-7; TRBD1 matches at 9 bases. The CDR3 consists of 13 residues. Germline V gene lookup returns CDR1 GTSNPN and CDR2 SVGIG (reference sequence). V lost 5 bases and J lost 7; bases outside the gene matches: 9. CDR3 DNA sequence: TGTGCCTGGGTGGGGACAGGGTCACGAGAGCAGTACTTC. It codes for CAWVGTGSREQYF. The full variable domain, rest sourced from reference TRBV30 and TRBJ2-7, is SQTIHQWPATLVQPVGSPLSLECTVEGTSNPNLYWYRQAAGRGLQLLFYSVGIGQISSEVPQNLSASRPQDRQFILSSKKLLLSDSGFYLCAWVGTGSREQYFGPGTRLTVT.

The J gene is TRBJ2-3, the V gene TRBV7-3; D assignment may be TRBD1 or TRBD2 (5 bases each). This CDR3 comprises 15 residues. Deletions cut 2 bases from V and 0 bases from J, with 9 bases between. The V gene's germline CDR1 is SGHTA and CDR2 FQGTGA. The CDR3 region has the DNA TGTGCCAGCAGCTTACGGGACCGTAGCACAGATACGCAGTATTTT. It encodes CASSLRDRSTDTQYF.

This clone showed up just once. The V and J genes are TRBV6-5 and TRBJ2-4, with 8 bases fitting TRBD1. The CDR3 spans 14 residues. Germline CDR1 reads MNHEY; CDR2 reads SVGAGI. V dropped 6 bases and J dropped 4; count of bases not matched to a gene: 5. CDR3 nucleotide sequence: TGTGCCAGCAGCCACGACAGGGGAAAAAACATTCAGTACTTC. Amino acids: CASSHDRGKNIQYF.

This clone was seen once. Other nucleotide sequences in the sample specify the same CDR3. The chain uses TRBV2 and TRBJ2-3, with 7 nucleotides matching TRBD1. Trimming at V came to 6 bases and at J to 0 bases, leaving 3 bases not matched to a gene. The length of the CDR3 is 14 residues. Germline assignment: CDR1 SNHLY and CDR2 FYNNEI. DNA for the CDR3: TGTGCCAGCAGATACAGGGGAAGCACAGATACGCAGTATTTT. It encodes CASRYRGSTDTQYF.

The chain couples TRBV7-8 to TRBJ1-1; 7 bases map to TRBD1. The CDR3 covers 14 residues. Trimming took 0 bases from V and 11 from J; bases not matched to a gene: 9. Per germline, CDR1 SGHVS and CDR2 FQNEAQ. The CDR3 here is CASSLAGTAALAFF. For the CDR3, the DNA is TGTGCCAGCAGCTTAGCCGGGACAGCGGCGTTGGCTTTCTTT.

This clone appeared a few times. The rearrangement joins TRBV10-3 to TRBJ2-1; 13 positions match TRBD2. V gave up 8 bases and J gave up 5 bases; unmatched junction bases: 0. Germline CDR1 and CDR2: ENHRY and SYGVKD. This CDR3 has 13 amino acids. CDR3: CAIGLAGDNEQFF. The CDR3 coding sequence is TGTGCCATCGGACTAGCGGGAGACAATGAGCAGTTCTTC.